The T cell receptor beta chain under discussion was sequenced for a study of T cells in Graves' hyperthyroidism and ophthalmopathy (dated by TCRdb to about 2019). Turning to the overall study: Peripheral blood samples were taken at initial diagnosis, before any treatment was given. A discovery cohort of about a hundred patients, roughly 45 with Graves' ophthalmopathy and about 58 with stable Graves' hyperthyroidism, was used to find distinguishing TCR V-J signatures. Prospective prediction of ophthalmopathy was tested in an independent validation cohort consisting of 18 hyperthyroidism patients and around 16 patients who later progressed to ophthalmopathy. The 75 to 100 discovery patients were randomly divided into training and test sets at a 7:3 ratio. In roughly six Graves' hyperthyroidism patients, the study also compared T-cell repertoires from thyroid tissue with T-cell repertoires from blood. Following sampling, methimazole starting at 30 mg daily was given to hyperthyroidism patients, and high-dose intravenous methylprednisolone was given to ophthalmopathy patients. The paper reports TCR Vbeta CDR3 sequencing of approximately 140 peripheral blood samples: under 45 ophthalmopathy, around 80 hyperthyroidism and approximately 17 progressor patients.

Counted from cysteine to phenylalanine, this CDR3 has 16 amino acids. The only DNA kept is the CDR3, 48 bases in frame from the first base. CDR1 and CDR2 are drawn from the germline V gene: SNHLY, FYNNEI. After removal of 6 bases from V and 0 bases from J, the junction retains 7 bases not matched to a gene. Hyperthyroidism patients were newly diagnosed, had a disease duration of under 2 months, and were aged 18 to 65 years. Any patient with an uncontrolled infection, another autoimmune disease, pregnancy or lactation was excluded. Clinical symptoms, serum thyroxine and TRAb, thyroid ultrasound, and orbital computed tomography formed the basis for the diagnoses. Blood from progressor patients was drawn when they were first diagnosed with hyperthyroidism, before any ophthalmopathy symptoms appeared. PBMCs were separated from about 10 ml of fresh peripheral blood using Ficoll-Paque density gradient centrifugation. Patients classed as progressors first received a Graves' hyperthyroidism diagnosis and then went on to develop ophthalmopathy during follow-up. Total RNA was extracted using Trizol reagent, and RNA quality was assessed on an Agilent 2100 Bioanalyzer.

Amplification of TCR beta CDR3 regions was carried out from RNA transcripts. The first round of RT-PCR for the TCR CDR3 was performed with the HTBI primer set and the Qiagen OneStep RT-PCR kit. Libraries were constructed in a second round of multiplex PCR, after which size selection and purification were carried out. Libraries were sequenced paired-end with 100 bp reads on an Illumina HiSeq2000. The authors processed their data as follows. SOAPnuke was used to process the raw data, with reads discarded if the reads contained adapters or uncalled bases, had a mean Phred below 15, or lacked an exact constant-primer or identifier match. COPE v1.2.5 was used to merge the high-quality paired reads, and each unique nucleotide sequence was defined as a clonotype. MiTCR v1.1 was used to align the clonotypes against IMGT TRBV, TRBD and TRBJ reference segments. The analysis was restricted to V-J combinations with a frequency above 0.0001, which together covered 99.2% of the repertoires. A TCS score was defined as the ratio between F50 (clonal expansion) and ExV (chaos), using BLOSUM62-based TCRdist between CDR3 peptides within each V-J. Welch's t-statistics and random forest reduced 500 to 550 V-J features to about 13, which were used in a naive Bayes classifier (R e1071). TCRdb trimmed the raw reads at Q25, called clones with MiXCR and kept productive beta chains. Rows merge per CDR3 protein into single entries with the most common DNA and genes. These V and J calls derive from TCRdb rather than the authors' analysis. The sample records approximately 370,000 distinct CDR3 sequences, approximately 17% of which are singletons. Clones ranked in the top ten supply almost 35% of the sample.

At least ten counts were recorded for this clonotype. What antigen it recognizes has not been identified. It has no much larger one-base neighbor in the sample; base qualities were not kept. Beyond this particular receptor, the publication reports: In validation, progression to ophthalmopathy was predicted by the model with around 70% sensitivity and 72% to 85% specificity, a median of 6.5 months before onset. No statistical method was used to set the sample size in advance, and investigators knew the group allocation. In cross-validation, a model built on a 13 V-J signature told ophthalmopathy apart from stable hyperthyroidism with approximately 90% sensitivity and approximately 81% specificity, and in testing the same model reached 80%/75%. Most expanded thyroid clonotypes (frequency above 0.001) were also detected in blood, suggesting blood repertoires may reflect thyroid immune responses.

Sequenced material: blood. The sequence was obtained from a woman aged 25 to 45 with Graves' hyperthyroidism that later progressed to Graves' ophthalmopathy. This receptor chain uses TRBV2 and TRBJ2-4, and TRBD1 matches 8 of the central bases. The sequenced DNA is TGTGCCAGCAGCCCCCGGGACAGGTTAGCCAAAAACATTCAGTACTTC. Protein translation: CASSPRDRLAKNIQYF. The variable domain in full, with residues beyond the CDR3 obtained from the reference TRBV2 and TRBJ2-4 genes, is EPEVTQTPSHQVTQMGQEVILRCVPISNHLYFYWYRQILGQKVEFLVSFYNNEISEKSEIFDDQFSVERPDGSNFTLKIRSTKLEDSAMYFCASSPRDRLAKNIQYFGAGTRLSVL.